This T cell receptor beta chain is from a study of OX40 agonist ivuxolimab in advanced cancers. Points on this clone: Its cognate antigen is unknown.

Germline V gene sequence: CDR1 SGHDN, CDR2 FVKESK. Between the trimmed V and J ends, which lost 0 bases and 9 bases, there was a span of 15 bases. The CDR3 loop spans 15 amino acids. Produced via immunoSEQ multiplex PCR; TCRdb's table is partial and in-frame only. The profile covers roughly 60,000 clones, with approximately 80% appearing a single time and roughly 2.1% taken by the ten largest. Notes on the study in general: At 0.1 to 3.0 mg/kg and by week 6, CD4+ and CD8+ T cells in the blood had expanded clonally.

The source of this sequence is an adult with an advanced solid tumor such as melanoma, head and neck, liver or kidney cancer. The material was CD4+ or CD8+ T cells sorted from blood, obtained in a trial of the OX40 agonist ivuxolimab. The chain uses TRBV14 and TRBJ2-1, with D possibly TRBD2 on 5 matching bases. CDR3 coding DNA: TGTGCCAGCAGCCAAGACGACGTTGGGAGTCGTGAGCAGTTCTTC. Its protein is CASSQDDVGSREQFF.